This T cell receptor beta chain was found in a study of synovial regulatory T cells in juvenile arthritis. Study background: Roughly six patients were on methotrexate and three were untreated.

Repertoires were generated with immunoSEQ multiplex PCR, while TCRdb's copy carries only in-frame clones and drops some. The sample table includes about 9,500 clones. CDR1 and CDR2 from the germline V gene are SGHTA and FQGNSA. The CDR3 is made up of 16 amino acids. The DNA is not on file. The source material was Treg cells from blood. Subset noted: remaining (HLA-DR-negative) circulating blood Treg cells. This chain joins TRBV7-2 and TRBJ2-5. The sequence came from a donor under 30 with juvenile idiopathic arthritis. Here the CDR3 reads CASSLTPGPSQETQYF.